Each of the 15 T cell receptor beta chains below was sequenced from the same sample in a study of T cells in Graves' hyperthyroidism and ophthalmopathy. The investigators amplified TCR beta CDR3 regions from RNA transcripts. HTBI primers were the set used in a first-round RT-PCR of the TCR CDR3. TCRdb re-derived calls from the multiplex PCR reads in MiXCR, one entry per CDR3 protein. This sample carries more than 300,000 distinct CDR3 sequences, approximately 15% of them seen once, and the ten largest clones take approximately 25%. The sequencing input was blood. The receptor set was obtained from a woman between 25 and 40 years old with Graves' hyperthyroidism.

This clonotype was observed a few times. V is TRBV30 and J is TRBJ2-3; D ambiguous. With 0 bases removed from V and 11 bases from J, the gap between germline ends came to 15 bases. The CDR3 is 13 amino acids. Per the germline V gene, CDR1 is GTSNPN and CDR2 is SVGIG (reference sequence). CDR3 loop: CAWSVDGPFKQYF. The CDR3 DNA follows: TGTGCCTGGAGTGTAGATGGACCTTTTAAGCAGTATTTT.

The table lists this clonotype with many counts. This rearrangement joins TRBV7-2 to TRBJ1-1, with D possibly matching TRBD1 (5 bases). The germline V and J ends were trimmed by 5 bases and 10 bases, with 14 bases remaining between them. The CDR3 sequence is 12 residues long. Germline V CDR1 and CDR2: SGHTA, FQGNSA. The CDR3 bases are TGTGCCAGCAGCCTCCGCGGGGCTGGAGCTTTCTTT. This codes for CASSLRGAGAFF.

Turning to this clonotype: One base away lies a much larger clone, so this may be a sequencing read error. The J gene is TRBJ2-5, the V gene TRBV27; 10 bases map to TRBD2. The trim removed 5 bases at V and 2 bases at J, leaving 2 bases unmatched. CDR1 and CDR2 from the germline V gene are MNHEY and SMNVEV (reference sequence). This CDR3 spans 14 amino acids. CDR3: CASSKAGGQETQYF. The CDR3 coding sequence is TGTGCCAGCAGTAAAGCGGGAGGGCAAGAGACCCAGTACTTC.

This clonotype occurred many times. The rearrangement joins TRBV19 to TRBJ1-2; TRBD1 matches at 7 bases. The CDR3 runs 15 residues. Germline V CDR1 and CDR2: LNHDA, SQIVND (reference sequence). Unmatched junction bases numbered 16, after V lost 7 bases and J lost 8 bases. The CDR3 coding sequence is TGTGCCAGTACGCAAGAGAAAATACAGGGGAGCGGCTACACCTTC. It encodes CASTQEKIQGSGYTF.

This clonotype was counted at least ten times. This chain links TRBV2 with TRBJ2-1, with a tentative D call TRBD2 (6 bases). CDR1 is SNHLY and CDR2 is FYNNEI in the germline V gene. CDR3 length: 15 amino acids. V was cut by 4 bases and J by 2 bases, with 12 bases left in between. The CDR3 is CASSVRGNPYNEQFF. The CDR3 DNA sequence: TGTGCCAGCAGTGTACGGGGGAACCCCTACAATGAGCAGTTCTTC. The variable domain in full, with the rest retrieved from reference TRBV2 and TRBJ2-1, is EPEVTQTPSHQVTQMGQEVILRCVPISNHLYFYWYRQILGQKVEFLVSFYNNEISEKSEIFDDQFSVERPDGSNFTLKIRSTKLEDSAMYFCASSVRGNPYNEQFFGPGTRLTVL.

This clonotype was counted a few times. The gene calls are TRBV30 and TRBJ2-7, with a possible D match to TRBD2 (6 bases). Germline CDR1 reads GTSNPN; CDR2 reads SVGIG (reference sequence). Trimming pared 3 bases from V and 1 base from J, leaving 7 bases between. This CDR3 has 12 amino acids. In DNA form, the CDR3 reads TGTGCCTGGAGGGGGACTTCCTACGAGCAGTACTTC. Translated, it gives CAWRGTSYEQYF.

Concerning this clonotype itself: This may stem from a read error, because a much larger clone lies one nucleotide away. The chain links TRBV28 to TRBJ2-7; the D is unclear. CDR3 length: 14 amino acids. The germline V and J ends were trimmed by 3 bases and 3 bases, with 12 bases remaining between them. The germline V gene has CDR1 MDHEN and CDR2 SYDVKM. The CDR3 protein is CASSLSRAVYEQYF. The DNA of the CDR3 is TGTGCCAGCAGTTTGAGCCGGGCGGTCTACGAGCAGTACTTC. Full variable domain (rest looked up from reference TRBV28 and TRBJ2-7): DVKVTQSSRYLVKRTGEKVFLECVQDMDHENMFWYRQDPGLGLRLIYFSYDVKMKEKGDIPEGYSVSREKKERFSLILESASTNQTSMYLCASSLSRAVYEQYFGPGTRLTVT.

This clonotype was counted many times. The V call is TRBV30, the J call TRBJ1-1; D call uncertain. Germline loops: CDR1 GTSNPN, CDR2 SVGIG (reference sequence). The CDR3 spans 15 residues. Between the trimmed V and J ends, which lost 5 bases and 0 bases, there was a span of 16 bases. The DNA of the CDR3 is TGTGCCTGGCGCGTCCGTGGTGGCTTGAACACTGAAGCTTTCTTT. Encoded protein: CAWRVRGGLNTEAFF.

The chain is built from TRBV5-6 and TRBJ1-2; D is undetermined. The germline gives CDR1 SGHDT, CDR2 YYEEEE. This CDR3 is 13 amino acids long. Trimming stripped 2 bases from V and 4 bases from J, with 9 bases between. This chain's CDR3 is CASSFTEAYGYTF. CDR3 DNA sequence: TGTGCCAGCAGCTTCACGGAGGCCTATGGCTACACCTTC.

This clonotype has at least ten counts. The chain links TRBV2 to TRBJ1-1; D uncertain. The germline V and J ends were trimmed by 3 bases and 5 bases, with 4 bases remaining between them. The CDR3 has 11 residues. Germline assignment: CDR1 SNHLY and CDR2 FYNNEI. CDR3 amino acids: CASSDLTEAFF. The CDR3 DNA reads TGTGCCAGCAGTGATCTTACTGAAGCTTTCTTT.

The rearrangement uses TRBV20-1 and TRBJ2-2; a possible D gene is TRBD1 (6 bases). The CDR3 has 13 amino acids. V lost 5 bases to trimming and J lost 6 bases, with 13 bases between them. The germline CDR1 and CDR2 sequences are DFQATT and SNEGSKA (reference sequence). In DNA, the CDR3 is TGCAGTGCTTGGCCACAGGGTTCCGGGGAGCTGTTTTTT. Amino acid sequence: CSAWPQGSGELFF.

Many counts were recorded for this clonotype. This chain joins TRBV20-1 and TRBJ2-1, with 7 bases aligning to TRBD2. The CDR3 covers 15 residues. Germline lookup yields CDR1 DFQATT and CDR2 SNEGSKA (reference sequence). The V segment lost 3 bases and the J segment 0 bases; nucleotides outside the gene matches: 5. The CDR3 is CSAREAGSSYNEQFF. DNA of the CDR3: TGCAGTGCTAGGGAAGCGGGGAGCTCCTACAATGAGCAGTTCTTC.

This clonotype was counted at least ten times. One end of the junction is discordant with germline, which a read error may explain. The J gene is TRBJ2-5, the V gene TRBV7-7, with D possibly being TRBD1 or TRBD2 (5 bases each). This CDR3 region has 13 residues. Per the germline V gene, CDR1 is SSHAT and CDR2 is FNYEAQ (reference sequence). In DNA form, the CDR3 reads TGTGCTAGCAGCGTAGACAGAGGGGAGACCCAGTACTTC. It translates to CASSVDRGETQYF.

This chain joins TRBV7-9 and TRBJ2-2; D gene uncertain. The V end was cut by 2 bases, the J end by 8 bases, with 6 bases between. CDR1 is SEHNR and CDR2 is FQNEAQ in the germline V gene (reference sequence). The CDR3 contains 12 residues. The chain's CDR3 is CASSLPYGELFF. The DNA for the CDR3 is TGTGCCAGCAGCTTACCGTATGGGGAGCTGTTTTTT.

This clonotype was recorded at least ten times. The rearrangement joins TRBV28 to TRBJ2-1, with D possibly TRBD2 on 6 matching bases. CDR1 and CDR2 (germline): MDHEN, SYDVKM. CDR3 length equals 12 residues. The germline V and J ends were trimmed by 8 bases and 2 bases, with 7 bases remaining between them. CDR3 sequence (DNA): TGTGCCAGCGGGAGGCCCTACAATGAGCAGTTCTTC. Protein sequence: CASGRPYNEQFF.